This paragraph covers one T cell receptor (beta chain) sequence. Its specificity is unknown. This CDR3 contains 16 residues. The germline V gene encodes CDR1 SGHDN and CDR2 FVKESK. V was shortened by 1 base and J by 5 bases, with 17 bases between the two germline ends. Profiling relied on immunoSEQ multiplex PCR, and the TCRdb table lists in-frame clones only, not all of them. This sample has some 1.5 million clones; roughly 95% occur once, and the top ten carry roughly 1.2%. The data were obtained in a study of shared clonotypes between healthy human individuals. Study outcomes and limitations: Limitation of the genetic and exposure-history diversity represented came from the few donors. Naive subsets typically showed greater estimated richness than memory subsets.

This clonotype was obtained from a man aged 25 to 40 in good health. Specimen: naive CD4+ T cells sorted from blood. Subset meaning: CD45RA+ positively selected. The rearrangement uses TRBV14 and TRBJ2-5; D gene ambiguous. DNA for the CDR3: TGTGCCAGCAGCCAAGTTGTCTCGTCTTTTTCGGAGACCCAGTACTTC. Translating it yields CASSQVVSSFSETQYF. The complete variable domain, with remaining parts taken from reference TRBV14 and TRBJ2-5, reads EAGVTQFPSHSVIEKGQTVTLRCDPISGHDNLYWYRRVMGKEIKFLLHFVKESKQDESGMPNNRFLAERTGGTYSTLKVQPAELEDSGVYFCASSQVVSSFSETQYFGPGTRLLVL.